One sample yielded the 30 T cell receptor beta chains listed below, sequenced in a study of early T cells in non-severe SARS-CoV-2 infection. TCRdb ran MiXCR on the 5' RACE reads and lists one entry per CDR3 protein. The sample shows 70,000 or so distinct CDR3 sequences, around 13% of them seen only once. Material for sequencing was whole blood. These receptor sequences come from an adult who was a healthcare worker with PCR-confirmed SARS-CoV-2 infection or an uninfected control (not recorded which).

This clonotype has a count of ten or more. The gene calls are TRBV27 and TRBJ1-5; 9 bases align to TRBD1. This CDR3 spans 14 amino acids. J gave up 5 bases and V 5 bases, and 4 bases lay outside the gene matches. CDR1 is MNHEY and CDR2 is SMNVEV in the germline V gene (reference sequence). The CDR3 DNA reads TGTGCCAGCAGTCCCGGGACAGGGTATCAGCCCCAGCATTTT. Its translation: CASSPGTGYQPQHF.

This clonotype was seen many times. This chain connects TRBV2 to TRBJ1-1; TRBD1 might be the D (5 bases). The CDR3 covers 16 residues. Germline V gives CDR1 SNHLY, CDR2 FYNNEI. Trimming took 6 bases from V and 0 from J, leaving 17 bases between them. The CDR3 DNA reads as TGTGCCAGCAGGGGGACGTTGATTGGGATGAACACTGAAGCTTTCTTT. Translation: CASRGTLIGMNTEAFF.

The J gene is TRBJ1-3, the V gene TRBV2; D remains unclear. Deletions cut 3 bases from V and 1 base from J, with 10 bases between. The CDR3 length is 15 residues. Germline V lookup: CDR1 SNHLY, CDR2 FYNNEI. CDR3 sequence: CASSDAKGSGNTIYF. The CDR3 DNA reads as TGTGCCAGCAGTGATGCTAAGGGATCTGGAAACACCATATATTTT.

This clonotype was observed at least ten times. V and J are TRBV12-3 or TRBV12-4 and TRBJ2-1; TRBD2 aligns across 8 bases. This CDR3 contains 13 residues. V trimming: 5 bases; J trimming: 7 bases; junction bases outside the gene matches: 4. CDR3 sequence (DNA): TGTGCCAGCAGTCCGGGGACTAGTAATGAGCAGTTCTTC. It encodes CASSPGTSNEQFF.

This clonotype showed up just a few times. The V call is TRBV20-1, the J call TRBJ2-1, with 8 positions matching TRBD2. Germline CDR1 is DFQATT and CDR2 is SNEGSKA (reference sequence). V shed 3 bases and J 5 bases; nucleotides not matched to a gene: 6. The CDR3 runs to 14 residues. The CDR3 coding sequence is TGCAGTGCTAGTATGGCGGGGGGACACAATGAGCAGTTCTTC. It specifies CSASMAGGHNEQFF.

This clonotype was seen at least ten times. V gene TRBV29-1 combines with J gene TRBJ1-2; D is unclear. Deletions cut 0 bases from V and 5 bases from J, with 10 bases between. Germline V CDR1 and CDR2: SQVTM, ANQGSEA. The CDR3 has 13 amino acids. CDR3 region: CSVEEGSPYGYTF. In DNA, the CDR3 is TGCAGCGTTGAAGAAGGGAGCCCATATGGCTACACCTTC. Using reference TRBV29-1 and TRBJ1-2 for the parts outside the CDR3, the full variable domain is SAVISQKPSRDICQRGTSLTIQCQVDSQVTMMFWYRQQPGQSLTLIATANQGSEATYESGFVIDKFPISRPNLTFSTLTVSNMSPEDSSIYLCSVEEGSPYGYTFGSGTRLTVV.

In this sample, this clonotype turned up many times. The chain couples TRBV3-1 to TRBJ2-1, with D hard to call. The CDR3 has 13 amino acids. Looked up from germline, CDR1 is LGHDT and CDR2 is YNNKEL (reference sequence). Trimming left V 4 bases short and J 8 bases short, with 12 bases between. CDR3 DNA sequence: TGTGCCAGCAGCCGCCCCTATCAACATGAGCAGTTCTTC. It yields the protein CASSRPYQHEQFF.

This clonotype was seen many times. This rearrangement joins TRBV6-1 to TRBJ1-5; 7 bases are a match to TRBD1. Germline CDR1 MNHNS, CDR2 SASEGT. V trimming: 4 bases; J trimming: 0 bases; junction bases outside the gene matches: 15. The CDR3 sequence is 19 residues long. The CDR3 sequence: CASSGDRGDRSYSNQPQHF. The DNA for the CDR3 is TGTGCCAGCAGTGGGGATCGAGGGGACAGATCATATAGCAATCAGCCCCAGCATTTT.

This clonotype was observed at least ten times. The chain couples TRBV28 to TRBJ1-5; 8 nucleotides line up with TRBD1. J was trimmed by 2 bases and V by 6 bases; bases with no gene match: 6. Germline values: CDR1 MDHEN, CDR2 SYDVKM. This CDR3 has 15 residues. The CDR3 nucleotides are TGTGCCAGCAGCCCAGGGGGCAGGGGCAATCAGCCCCAGCATTTT. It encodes CASSPGGRGNQPQHF.

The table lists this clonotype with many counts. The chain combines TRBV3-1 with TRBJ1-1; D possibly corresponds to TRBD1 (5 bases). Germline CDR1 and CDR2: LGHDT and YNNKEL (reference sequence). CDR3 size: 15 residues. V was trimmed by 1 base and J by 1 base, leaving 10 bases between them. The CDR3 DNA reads TGTGCCAGCAGCCAAGGGACATATAGGAACACTGAAGCTTTCTTT. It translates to CASSQGTYRNTEAFF.

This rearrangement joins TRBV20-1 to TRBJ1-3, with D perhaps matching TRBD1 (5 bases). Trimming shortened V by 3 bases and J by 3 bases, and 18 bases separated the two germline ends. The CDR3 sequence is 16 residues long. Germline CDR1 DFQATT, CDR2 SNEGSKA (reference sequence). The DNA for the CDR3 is TGCAGTGCTAGCGTTGGCGGGGGATTGAATGGAAACACCATATATTTT. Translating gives CSASVGGGLNGNTIYF.

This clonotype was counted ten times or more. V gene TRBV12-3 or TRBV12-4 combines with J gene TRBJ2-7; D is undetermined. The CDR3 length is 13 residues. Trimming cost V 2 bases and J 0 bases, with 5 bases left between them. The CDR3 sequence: CASSLQASYEQYF. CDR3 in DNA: TGTGCCAGCAGTTTACAAGCCTCCTACGAGCAGTACTTC.

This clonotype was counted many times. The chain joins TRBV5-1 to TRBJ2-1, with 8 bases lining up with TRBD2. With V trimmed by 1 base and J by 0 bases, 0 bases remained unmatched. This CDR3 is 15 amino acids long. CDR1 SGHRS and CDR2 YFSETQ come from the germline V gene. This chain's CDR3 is CASSLLAGSYNEQFF. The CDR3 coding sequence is TGCGCCAGCAGCTTGCTAGCGGGCTCCTACAATGAGCAGTTCTTC.

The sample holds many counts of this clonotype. The CDR3 DNA follows: TGTGCCAGCTCACCGAGACAGGGTGCTAACTACGAGCAGTACTTC. It specifies CASSPRQGANYEQYF. This rearrangement joins TRBV18 to TRBJ2-7, with 7 bases identical to TRBD1. V dropped 3 bases and J dropped 3; count of bases not matched to a gene: 8. The CDR3 has 15 amino acids. Looked up from germline, CDR1 is KGHSH and CDR2 is LQKENI.

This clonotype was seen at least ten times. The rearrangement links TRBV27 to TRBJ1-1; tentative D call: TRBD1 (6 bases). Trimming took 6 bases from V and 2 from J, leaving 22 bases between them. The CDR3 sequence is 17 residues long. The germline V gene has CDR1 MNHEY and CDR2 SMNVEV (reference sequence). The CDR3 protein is CASRPGTGYGRNTEAFF. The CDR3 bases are TGTGCCAGCAGGCCCGGAACAGGGTATGGGAGAAACACTGAAGCTTTCTTT.

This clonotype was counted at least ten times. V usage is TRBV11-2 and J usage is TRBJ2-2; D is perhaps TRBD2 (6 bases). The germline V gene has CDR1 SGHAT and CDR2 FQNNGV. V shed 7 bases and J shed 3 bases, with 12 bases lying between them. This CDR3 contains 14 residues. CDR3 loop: CASIRTMYTGELFF. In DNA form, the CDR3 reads TGTGCCAGCATCAGGACTATGTACACCGGGGAGCTGTTTTTT.

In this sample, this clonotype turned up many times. CDR3 bases: TGTGCCAGCAGCAAAGAAAGGAACACTGAAGCTTTCTTT. Amino acids: CASSKERNTEAFF. The gene calls are TRBV7-2 and TRBJ1-1; D gene ambiguous. Germline CDR1 is SGHTA and CDR2 is FQGNSA. V lost 5 bases and J lost 1, with 8 bases in between. The CDR3 length is 13 residues.

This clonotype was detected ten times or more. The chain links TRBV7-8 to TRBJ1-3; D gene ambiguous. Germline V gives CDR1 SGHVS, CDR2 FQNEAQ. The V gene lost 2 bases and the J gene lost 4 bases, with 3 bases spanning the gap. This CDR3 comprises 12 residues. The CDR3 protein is CASSLSGNTIYF. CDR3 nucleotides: TGTGCCAGCAGCTTATCGGGAAACACCATATATTTT.

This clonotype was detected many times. The CDR3 region has the DNA TGTGCCAGCAGTTTAAAAGGGGCCGCCCGCTCCTACGAGCAGTACTTC. Protein sequence: CASSLKGAARSYEQYF. The chain joins TRBV27 to TRBJ2-7; the D gene is possibly TRBD1 (5 bases). The CDR3 totals 16 residues. Deletions cut 2 bases from V and 0 bases from J, with 14 bases between. In germline, CDR1 is MNHEY, CDR2 SMNVEV (reference sequence).

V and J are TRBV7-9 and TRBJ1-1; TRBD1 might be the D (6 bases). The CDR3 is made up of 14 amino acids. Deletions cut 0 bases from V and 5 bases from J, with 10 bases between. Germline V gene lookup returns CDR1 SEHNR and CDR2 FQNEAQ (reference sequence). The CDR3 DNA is TGTGCCAGCAGCTTAGCGGGGGGCTGGACTGAAGCTTTCTTT. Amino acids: CASSLAGGWTEAFF.

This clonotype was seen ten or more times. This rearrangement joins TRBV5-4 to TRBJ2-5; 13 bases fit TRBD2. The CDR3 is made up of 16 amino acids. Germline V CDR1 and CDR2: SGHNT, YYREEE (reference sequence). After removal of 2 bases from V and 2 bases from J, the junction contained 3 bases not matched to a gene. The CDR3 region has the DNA TGTGCCAGCAGCTTAGGGACTAGCGGGGTTCAAGAGACCCAGTACTTC. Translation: CASSLGTSGVQETQYF.

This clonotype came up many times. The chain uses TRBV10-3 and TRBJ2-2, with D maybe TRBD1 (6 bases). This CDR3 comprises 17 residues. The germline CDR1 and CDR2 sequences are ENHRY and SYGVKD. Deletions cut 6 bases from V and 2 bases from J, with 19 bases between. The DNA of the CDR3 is TGTGCCATCAGGGGGACACCATCTCGGGAAAACACCGGGGAGCTGTTTTTT. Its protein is CAIRGTPSRENTGELFF.

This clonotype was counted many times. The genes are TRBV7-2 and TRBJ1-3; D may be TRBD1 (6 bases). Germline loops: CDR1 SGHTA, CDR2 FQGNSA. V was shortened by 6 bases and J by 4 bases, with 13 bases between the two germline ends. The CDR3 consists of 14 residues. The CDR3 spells CASSPAGAGNTIYF. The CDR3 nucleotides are TGTGCCAGCAGTCCAGCGGGGGCAGGAAACACCATATATTTT.

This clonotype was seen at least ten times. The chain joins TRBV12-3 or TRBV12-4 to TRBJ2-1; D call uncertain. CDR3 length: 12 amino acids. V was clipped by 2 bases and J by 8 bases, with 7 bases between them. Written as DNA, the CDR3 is TGTGCCAGCAGTTTACTCCCCTATGAGCAGTTCTTC. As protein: CASSLLPYEQFF.

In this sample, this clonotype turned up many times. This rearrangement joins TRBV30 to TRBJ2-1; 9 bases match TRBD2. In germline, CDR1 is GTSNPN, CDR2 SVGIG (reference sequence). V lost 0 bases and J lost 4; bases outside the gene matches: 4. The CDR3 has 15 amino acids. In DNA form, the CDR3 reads TGTGCCTGGAGTGTAGGCCTAGCGGGGTACAATGAGCAGTTCTTC. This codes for CAWSVGLAGYNEQFF.

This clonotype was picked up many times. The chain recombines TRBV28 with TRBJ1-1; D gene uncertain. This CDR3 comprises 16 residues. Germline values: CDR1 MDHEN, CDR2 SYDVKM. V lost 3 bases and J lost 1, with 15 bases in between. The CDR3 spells CASSLSGWDGNTEAFF. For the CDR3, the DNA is TGTGCCAGCAGTTTGAGTGGTTGGGATGGGAACACTGAAGCTTTCTTT.

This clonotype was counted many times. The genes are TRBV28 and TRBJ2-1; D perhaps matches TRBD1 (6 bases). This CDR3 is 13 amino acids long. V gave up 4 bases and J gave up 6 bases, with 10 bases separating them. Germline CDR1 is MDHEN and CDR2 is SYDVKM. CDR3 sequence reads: CASSSTGINEQFF. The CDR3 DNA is TGTGCCAGCAGTTCCACAGGGATCAATGAGCAGTTCTTC.

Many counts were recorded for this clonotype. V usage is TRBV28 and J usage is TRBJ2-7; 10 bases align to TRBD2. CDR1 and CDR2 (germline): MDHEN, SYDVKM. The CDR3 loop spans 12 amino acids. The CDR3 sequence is CASTSGTHEQYF. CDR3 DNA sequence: TGTGCTAGTACTAGCGGGACCCACGAGCAGTACTTC.

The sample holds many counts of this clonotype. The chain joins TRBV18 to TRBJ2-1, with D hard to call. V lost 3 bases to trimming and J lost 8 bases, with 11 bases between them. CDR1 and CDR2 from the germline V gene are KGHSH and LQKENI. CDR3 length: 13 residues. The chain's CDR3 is CASSPSTDDEQFF. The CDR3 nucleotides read TGTGCCAGCTCACCCTCTACGGACGATGAGCAGTTCTTC.

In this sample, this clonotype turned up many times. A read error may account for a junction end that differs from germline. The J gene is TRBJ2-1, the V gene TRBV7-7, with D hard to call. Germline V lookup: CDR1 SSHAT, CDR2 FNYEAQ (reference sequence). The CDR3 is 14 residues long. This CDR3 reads CASSLGPGSGEQFF. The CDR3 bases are TGTGCTAGCAGCTTGGGCCCTGGGTCGGGTGAGCAGTTCTTC.